The 26 T cell receptor beta chains given below trace back to one sample, sequenced in a study of cytomegalovirus exposure and HLA in healthy donors. Both 60 Vbeta primers and 13 Jbeta primers went into the PCR. Sequenced by immunoSEQ multiplex PCR; TCRdb stores in-frame clones only, minus some. The sample table sets out about 140,000 clones. The sequencing input was PBMCs. The receptor set was obtained from a woman aged 18-35 years in good health and CMV-seronegative.

The chain carries TRBV5-5 and TRBJ2-2, with TRBD2 identical over 9 bases. The CDR3 length is 16 residues. V was pared by 0 bases and J by 6 bases, with 6 bases of the junction left unmatched. CDR1 SGHKS and CDR2 YYEKEE come from the germline V gene (reference sequence). CDR3 sequence (DNA): TGTGCCAGCAGCTTGGTGTTAGCGGGAGTAGCCGGGGAGCTGTTTTTT. It codes for CASSLVLAGVAGELFF.

A note on this clone: The same CDR3 also results from other DNA sequences found in this sample. V and J are TRBV5-6 and TRBJ2-4; 10 bases are a match to TRBD1. The germline CDR1 and CDR2 sequences are SGHDT and YYEEEE. V lost 4 bases to trimming and J lost 0 bases; unmatched junction nucleotides: 10. The CDR3 totals 18 residues. CDR3 sequence: CASSPEGQGHLAKNIQYF. The CDR3 DNA reads as TGTGCCAGCAGCCCCGAGGGACAGGGGCATTTAGCCAAAAACATTCAGTACTTC.

Points on this clone: At one of its ends the junction is not consistent with the germline gene, which may arise from a read error. The rearrangement links TRBV5-1 to TRBJ2-2, with D possibly TRBD2 on 7 matching bases. The CDR3 spans 17 residues. Germline V gives CDR1 SGHRS, CDR2 YFSETQ. This chain's CDR3 is CASSSLGGGPSTRELFF. Written as DNA, the CDR3 is TGCGCCAGCAGCAGTCTAGGGGGGGGACCCAGCACCCGGGAGCTGTTTTTT.

V and J are TRBV29-1 and TRBJ1-1; 9 bases agree with TRBD1. The germline gives CDR1 SQVTM, CDR2 ANQGSEA. The ends lost 4 bases at V and 5 bases at J; junction bases unmatched: 5. There are 13 residues in the CDR3. The CDR3 region is CSVARQGDTEAFF. The CDR3 region has the DNA TGCAGCGTTGCTAGACAGGGGGATACTGAAGCTTTCTTT.

The gene calls are TRBV6-4 and TRBJ2-6; tentative D call: TRBD2 (6 bases). The CDR3 spans 17 residues. V lost 4 bases and J lost 0, with 13 bases in between. Germline V lookup: CDR1 MRHNA, CDR2 SNTAGT. CDR3 DNA: TGTGCCAGCAGTGGGGAGGCAAGTCACTCTGGGGCCAACGTCCTGACTTTC. As protein: CASSGEASHSGANVLTF.

The chain combines TRBV7-4 with TRBJ2-7; D gene unclear. V shed 1 base and J shed 0 bases, with 7 bases lying between them. This CDR3 has 14 residues. The germline V gene encodes CDR1 SGHVT and CDR2 SQSDAQ. The CDR3 DNA reads as TGTGCCAGCAGCTTAGGCGCGGACTCCTACGAGCAGTACTTC. Translation gives CASSLGADSYEQYF.

This sequence joins TRBV27 and TRBJ2-6, with TRBD1 identical over 7 bases. J lost 4 bases, V lost 6 bases, and 9 bases had no gene match. This CDR3 is built from 16 residues. CDR1 MNHEY and CDR2 SMNVEV come from the germline V gene (reference sequence). The CDR3 nucleotides are TGTGCCAGCAGCGCCGAGGGGGCGCTCGGGGCCAACGTCCTGACTTTC. This translates into CASSAEGALGANVLTF.

The CDR3 loop is CASSLTAGGLNNYGYTF. Here the CDR3 DNA reads TGTGCCAGCAGTTTAACGGCAGGGGGACTTAATAACTATGGCTACACCTTC. The chain combines TRBV27 with TRBJ1-2; TRBD1 matches at 7 bases. CDR1 and CDR2 (germline): MNHEY, SMNVEV (reference sequence). The V gene end was trimmed by 2 bases and the J gene end by 1 base; junction bases not matched to a gene: 10. The CDR3 runs to 17 residues.

The chain couples TRBV6-1 to TRBJ2-3; 8 bases line up with TRBD2. The V and J ends lost 4 bases and 4 bases, in that order; junction bases with no gene match: 10. Germline V CDR1 and CDR2: MNHNS, SASEGT. The CDR3 has 16 amino acids. The chain's CDR3 is CASSGLAPVVADTQYF. CDR3 sequence (DNA): TGTGCCAGCAGTGGACTAGCGCCTGTTGTGGCAGATACGCAGTATTTT.

The chain combines TRBV2 with TRBJ1-2; tentative D call: TRBD1 (6 bases). V dropped 6 bases and J dropped 8 bases, with 22 bases sitting between them. This CDR3 contains 15 residues. Germline V CDR1 and CDR2: SNHLY, FYNNEI. The CDR3: CASRGDKVLSSGYTF. In DNA form, the CDR3 reads TGTGCCAGCAGGGGGGACAAGGTGCTTAGTTCCGGCTACACCTTC.

The V gene is TRBV27, the J gene TRBJ2-5; unclear D gene. The better agreement between TRBJ2-7 and the DNA end casts doubt on the J call. Germline V gene data show CDR1 as MNHEY and CDR2 as SMNVEV (reference sequence). The CDR3 contains 13 residues. The chain's CDR3 is CASSLKVGYEQYF. CDR3 nucleotide sequence: TGTGCCAGCAGTCTCAAAGTCGGTTACGAGCAGTACTTC.

The CDR3 sequence is CASSLARAGVNNEQFF. The CDR3 nucleotides are TGTGCCAGCAGCTTAGCGAGGGCGGGAGTAAACAATGAGCAGTTCTTC. The chain has TRBV7-2 and TRBJ2-1; 7 nucleotides line up with TRBD2. CDR1 and CDR2 from the germline V gene are SGHTA and FQGNSA. This CDR3 has 16 amino acids. V lost 0 bases, J lost 5 bases, and 7 bases stayed unmatched.

The chain employs TRBV2 and TRBJ2-1; D is perhaps TRBD2 (5 bases). Trimming cost V 6 bases and J 1 base, with 13 bases left between them. Germline V gene sequence: CDR1 SNHLY, CDR2 FYNNEI. CDR3 size: 15 residues. The CDR3 loop is CASRYDYSSYNEQFF. CDR3 coding DNA: TGTGCCAGCAGGTACGACTACAGTTCCTACAATGAGCAGTTCTTC.

On this clone: Sequence at one end of the junction differs from germline and may be a read error. The chain is built from TRBV2 and TRBJ1-2, with no clear D. The CDR3 runs 18 residues. The V gene's germline CDR1 is SNHLY and CDR2 FYNNEI. The CDR3 region is CASSTGRQSTRNLWLLTF. The DNA of the CDR3 is TGTGCCAGCAGCACCGGGAGGCAGAGCACTAGAAACTTATGGCTCCTAACTTTC. Together with reference TRBV2 and TRBJ1-2, the CDR3 gives the full variable domain: EPEVTQTPSHQVTQMGQEVILRCVPISNHLYFYWYRQILGQKVEFLVSFYNNEISEKSEIFDDQFSVERPDGSNFTLKIRSTKLEDSAMYFCASSTGRQSTRNLWLLTFGSGTRLTVV.

The J gene is TRBJ2-1, the V gene TRBV14, with 8 bases that match TRBD2. The CDR3 runs 15 residues. Germline V gene lookup returns CDR1 SGHDN and CDR2 FVKESK. The ends lost 1 base at V and 4 bases at J; junction bases unmatched: 3. This CDR3 is CASSQVSGVYNEQFF. The CDR3 DNA reads TGTGCCAGCAGCCAAGTTAGCGGGGTGTACAATGAGCAGTTCTTC.

On this clone: An end of the junction differs from the germline gene, which may be a read error. This chain uses TRBV4-1 with TRBJ1-4; 7 bases align to TRBD1. Germline-derived CDR1 and CDR2 are MGHRA and YSYEKL. This CDR3 has 12 amino acids. The DNA of the CDR3 is TGCGCCAGTAGGTCGCAGGGGGAAAGACTGTTTTTT. Amino acids: CASRSQGERLFF.

J is TRBJ2-1 and V is TRBV6-1; the D is unclear. The V end lost 5 bases, the J end lost 8 bases, and 13 bases lay between the germline ends. The CDR3 spans 13 residues. Germline lookup yields CDR1 MNHNS and CDR2 SASEGT. The CDR3 DNA sequence: TGTGCCAGCAGTCTAGGATCCGGCGATGAGCAGTTCTTC. Translating it yields CASSLGSGDEQFF.

The CDR3 sequence: CASSQGAGTTDYNEQFF. CDR3 DNA sequence: TGCGCCAGCAGCCAAGGTGCCGGGACTACAGACTACAATGAGCAGTTCTTC. The chain is built from TRBV4-1 and TRBJ2-1; 7 positions agree with TRBD2. V was pared by 1 base and J by 3 bases, with 9 bases of the junction left unmatched. The length of the CDR3 is 17 residues. In germline, CDR1 is MGHRA, CDR2 YSYEKL.

The gene calls are TRBV6-1 and TRBJ1-6; D unclear. Trimming removed 2 bases from V and 7 bases from J, with 6 bases in between. The V gene's germline CDR1 is MNHNS and CDR2 SASEGT. This CDR3 has 13 residues. The CDR3 loop reads CASSEYVNSPLHF. The CDR3, as DNA: TGTGCCAGCAGTGAATATGTCAATTCACCCCTCCACTTT.

The chain is built from TRBV6-1 and TRBJ2-1; the D gene is possibly TRBD2 (6 bases). Germline V CDR1 and CDR2: MNHNS, SASEGT. The V end lost 6 bases, the J end lost 6 bases, and 12 bases lay between the germline ends. This CDR3 spans 13 amino acids. The CDR3 DNA follows: TGTGCCAGCAGCGGGAGAAGCGGCAATGAGCAGTTCTTC. Translating it yields CASSGRSGNEQFF.

The chain employs TRBV9 and TRBJ1-2; 8 bases line up with TRBD1. CDR1 is SGDLS, CDR2 YYNGEE, per germline. J lost 3 bases, V lost 2 bases, and 6 bases had no gene match. The length of the CDR3 is 15 residues. CDR3 sequence (DNA): TGTGCCAGCAGCGTCCTGGGACAGGCCGACTATGGCTACACCTTC. Protein: CASSVLGQADYGYTF. Full variable domain (remainder filled in from reference TRBV9 and TRBJ1-2): DSGVTQTPKHLITATGQRVTLRCSPRSGDLSVYWYQQSLDQGLQFLIQYYNGEERAKGNILERFSAQQFPDLHSELNLSSLELGDSALYFCASSVLGQADYGYTFGSGTRLTVV.

This chain connects TRBV4-1 to TRBJ1-4; a possible D gene is TRBD1 (5 bases). The germline V gene has CDR1 MGHRA and CDR2 YSYEKL. V lost 1 base, J lost 0 bases, and 9 bases lay in between. The CDR3 has 16 amino acids. The CDR3 sequence is CASSQVWTSTNEKLFF. CDR3 in DNA: TGCGCCAGCAGCCAAGTTTGGACATCAACTAATGAAAAACTGTTTTTT.

The chain carries TRBV5-4 and TRBJ2-5; D is perhaps TRBD1 (6 bases). The J call could be wrong; TRBJ2-7 is a better fit for the DNA end. Looked up from germline, CDR1 is SGHNT and CDR2 is YYREEE (reference sequence). The CDR3 length is 13 residues. The chain's CDR3 is CASSYQGSYEQYF. CDR3 coding DNA: TGTGCCAGCAGCTATCAGGGGTCCTACGAGCAGTACTTC.

The J gene is TRBJ2-3, the V gene TRBV12-2; the DNA was not used to check the table's D call, TRBD2. TRBV12-2 counts as a pseudogene. The CDR3 sequence is 16 residues long. CDR3 residues: CASRPERDSFTDTQYF. The DNA for the CDR3 is TGTGCAAGTCGCCCCGAAAGGGACTCCTTCACAGATACGCAGTATTTT.

The chain combines TRBV19 with TRBJ1-2; perhaps TRBD1 as D (5 bases). CDR3 size: 15 residues. Germline values: CDR1 LNHDA, CDR2 SQIVND (reference sequence). Trimming left V 6 bases short and J 1 base short, with 15 bases between. The CDR3 DNA is TGTGCCAGTAGAGAAACAGGCCCCCTTAACTATGGCTACACCTTC. This sequence encodes CASRETGPLNYGYTF.

V is TRBV6-5 and J is TRBJ2-5, with TRBD1 identical over 9 bases. The length of the CDR3 is 16 residues. Trimming took 4 bases from V and 4 from J; bases not matched to a gene: 10. Germline V lookup: CDR1 MNHEY, CDR2 SVGAGI. The CDR3 bases are TGTGCCAGCAGTTTCACCTTTTCGGGACAGGGAGAGACCCAGTACTTC. Its protein product is CASSFTFSGQGETQYF.